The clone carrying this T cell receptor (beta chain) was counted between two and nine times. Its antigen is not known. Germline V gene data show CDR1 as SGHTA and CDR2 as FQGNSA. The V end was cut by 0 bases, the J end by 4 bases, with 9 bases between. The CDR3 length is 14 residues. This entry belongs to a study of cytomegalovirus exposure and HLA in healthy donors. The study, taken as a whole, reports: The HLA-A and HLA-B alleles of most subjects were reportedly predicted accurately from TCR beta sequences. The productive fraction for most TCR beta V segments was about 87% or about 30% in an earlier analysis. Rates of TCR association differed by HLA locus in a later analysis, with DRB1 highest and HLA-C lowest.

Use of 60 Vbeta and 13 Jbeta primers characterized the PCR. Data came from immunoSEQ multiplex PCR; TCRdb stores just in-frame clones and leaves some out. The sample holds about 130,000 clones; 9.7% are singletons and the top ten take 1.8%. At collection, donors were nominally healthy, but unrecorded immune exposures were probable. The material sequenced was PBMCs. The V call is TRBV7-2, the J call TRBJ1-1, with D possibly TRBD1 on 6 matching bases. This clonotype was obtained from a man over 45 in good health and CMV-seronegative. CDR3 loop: CASSLAQGSTEAFF. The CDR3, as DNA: TGTGCCAGCAGCTTAGCCCAGGGGAGCACTGAAGCTTTCTTT.